The TCR beta chain under discussion was sequenced for a study of cytomegalovirus exposure and HLA in healthy donors. Germline V gene lookup returns CDR1 WSHSY and CDR2 SAAADI. V was trimmed by 2 bases and J by 6 bases, leaving 10 bases between them. The CDR3 consists of 14 residues. The study's findings and limits: Three CMV-associated chains were confirmed in vitro to be specific for CMV antigens. Per published accounts, TCR beta sequences correctly predicted the HLA-A and HLA-B alleles of most subjects. In a later analysis, a missense DCLRE1C variant was linked to TCR beta V- and J-gene trimming.

About this clone: Its specificity is unknown.

Both 60 Vbeta primers and 13 Jbeta primers went into the PCR. This table comes from immunoSEQ multiplex PCR, and its TCRdb copy is limited to in-frame clones, with some not included. This sample has 90,000 to 110,000 clones, with approximately 11% found just once. This rearrangement joins TRBV10-2 to TRBJ1-4, with TRBD1 as a possible D gene (6 bases). This TCR was sampled from a man in his forties in good health and CMV-seropositive. Sequencing was carried out using PBMCs. CDR3 DNA sequence: TGCGCCAGCAGTGAGCCGGCAGGGGATGAAAAACTGTTTTTT. It encodes CASSEPAGDEKLFF.